The rows below give T cell receptor beta chains drawn from one sample of a study of a mutant IDH1 vaccine in newly diagnosed glioma. Some clones are missing from TCRdb's copy, which holds only in-frame ones; the method was immunoSEQ multiplex PCR. This table holds roughly 120,000 clones, 85% to 90% found once. These TCRs are of unknown antigen specificity. The source material was PBMCs, sampled from a glioma patient whose treatment included an IDH1 peptide vaccine. These receptors all stem from a woman aged 45-65 years with glioma. The CDR3 runs from the conserved cysteine through the conserved F or W. A D gene is named only where the DNA matches it firmly. A clone size is listed for some rows: how often the clone was seen (once, few, many), or a class if it is expanded.

clone_size,v_call,d_call,j_call,cdr3_nt,cdr3_aa
NA,TRBV7-9,NA,TRBJ1-4,TGTGCCAGCAGCAAACAAGCAACTAATGAAAAACTGTTTTTT,CASSKQATNEKLFF
NA,TRBV10-3,NA,TRBJ2-6,TGTGCCATCAGTGGGGGCTCGGACCTGACTTTC,CAISGGSDLTF
NA,TRBV2,NA,TRBJ2-4,TGTGCCAGCAGTGAGAACAGGGAGAAAAACATTCAGTACTTC,CASSENREKNIQYF
NA,TRBV30,NA,TRBJ1-5,TGTGCCTGGAGTGTGGGACTCTCCCTTCATAGCAATCAGCCCCAGCATTTT,CAWSVGLSLHSNQPQHF
NA,TRBV7-9,NA,TRBJ1-5,TGTGCCAGCAGTATGGGGGGTCGGGAGCAGCCCCAGCATTTT,CASSMGGREQPQHF
NA,TRBV6-5,TRBD1,TRBJ2-7,TGTGCCAGCAGCACAGGGGCTCCCGGATCTTACGAGCAGTACTTC,CASSTGAPGSYEQYF
NA,TRBV5-1,TRBD1,TRBJ2-2,TGCGCCAGCAGCGTCGGACAGGGGAACACCGGGGAGCTGTTTTTT,CASSVGQGNTGELFF
few,TRBV7-8,TRBD1,TRBJ1-5,TGTGCCAGCAGCTTGGTTGGGACAGGGGGCCTTCAGCCCCAGCATTTT,CASSLVGTGGLQPQHF
NA,TRBV27,TRBD1,TRBJ2-3,TGTGCCAGCAGTTTAACAGGGGGCGCTAATACGCAGTATTTT,CASSLTGGANTQYF
NA,TRBV2,NA,TRBJ1-5,TGTGCCAGCAGAACAGGACCGATGAATCAGCCCCAGCATTTT,CASRTGPMNQPQHF
NA,TRBV5-1,NA,TRBJ2-7,TGCGCCAGCAGCTTGTGGACAGAGCCCTACGAGCAGTACTTC,CASSLWTEPYEQYF
NA,TRBV5-1,NA,TRBJ2-7,TGCGCCAGCAGCTTGGCCCCGGCCTACGAGCAGTACTTC,CASSLAPAYEQYF
once,TRBV6-4,NA,TRBJ2-7,TGTGCCAGCAGTGACAACAGGGCCTCCTACGAGCAGTACTTC,CASSDNRASYEQYF
NA,TRBV18,TRBD1,TRBJ1-4,TGTGCCAGCTCACTTGGACAGGTTAATGAAAAACTGTTTTTT,CASSLGQVNEKLFF
NA,TRBV6-1,NA,TRBJ1-4,TGTGCCAGCAGTGAAAGGCCCATTGACAGAGCAACTAATGAAAAACTGTTTTTT,CASSERPIDRATNEKLFF
NA,TRBV9,NA,TRBJ2-3,TGTGCCAGCAGCCTGCGGGCCCCGCCCGACGCGGTAGATACGCAGTATTTT,CASSLRAPPDAVDTQYF
once,TRBV16,NA,TRBJ2-7,TGTGCCAGCAGCCAGGGCCCCGCCTACGAGCAGTACTTC,CASSQGPAYEQYF
NA,TRBV29-1,TRBD1,TRBJ2-7,TGCAGCGTAGGGGACAGGCCTTTCGAGCAGTACTTC,CSVGDRPFEQYF
NA,TRBV14,TRBD2,TRBJ2-3,TGTGCCAGCAGCCAACAAGCGGGAGGGGGAGATACGCAGTATTTT,CASSQQAGGGDTQYF
NA,TRBV6-6,NA,TRBJ1-2,TGTGCCAGCAGTTACTCTACAGGGACCAACTATGGCTACACCTTC,CASSYSTGTNYGYTF
NA,TRBV6-1,TRBD1,TRBJ1-2,TGTGCCAGCAGTCGACTACAGGGGTGGTATGGCTACACCTTC,CASSRLQGWYGYTF
NA,TRBV28,NA,TRBJ2-7,TGTGCCAGCAGTTTATCGAGGGAGCAGTACTTC,CASSLSREQYF
NA,TRBV7-9,TRBD2,TRBJ2-3,TGTGCCAGCAGCTCGGGACTAGCGGGATTTCTCACAGATACGCAGTATTTT,CASSSGLAGFLTDTQYF
NA,TRBV9,TRBD2,TRBJ2-5,TGTGCCAGCAGCCTCGATCAGGGGGGACTAGCGTCGGAGACCCAGTACTTC,CASSLDQGGLASETQYF
NA,TRBV7-3,NA,TRBJ2-3,TGTGCCAGCAGCCTCCTCGGGGGAGTCGGAGAAGATACGCAGTATTTT,CASSLLGGVGEDTQYF
few,TRBV4-1,NA,TRBJ1-1,TGCGCCAGCAGCCAAAATCCCGGACAGATGAACACTGAAGCTTTCTTT,CASSQNPGQMNTEAFF
once,TRBV28,NA,TRBJ1-2,TGTGCCAGCAGTTCTCAGGGTAACTATGGCTACACCTTC,CASSSQGNYGYTF
NA,TRBV30,NA,TRBJ2-7,TGTGCCTGGAGTGATGGCAGGGGATCCGAGCAGTACTTC,CAWSDGRGSEQYF
NA,TRBV6-1,TRBD2,TRBJ2-7,TGTGCCAGCAGTGAAACTAGCGGTCCCTACGAGCAGTACTTC,CASSETSGPYEQYF
NA,TRBV19,TRBD1,TRBJ1-4,TGTGCCAGTAGTTCCGGGACAGGGACCGAAAAACTGTTTTTT,CASSSGTGTEKLFF
NA,TRBV6-6,NA,TRBJ2-7,TGTGCCAGCAGTTTTTCTTCCCTTAACCACGAGCAGTACTTC,CASSFSSLNHEQYF
NA,TRBV9,NA,TRBJ1-2,TGTGCCAGCAGCGCACCAGACTATGGCTACACCTTC,CASSAPDYGYTF
NA,TRBV7-9,NA,TRBJ1-3,TGTGCCAGCAGCCCCAGCCAAGCTTACACCATATATTTT,CASSPSQAYTIYF
NA,TRBV27,NA,TRBJ2-7,TGTGCCAGCAGCGACGGGAACTCCTACGAGCAGTACTTC,CASSDGNSYEQYF
NA,TRBV5-1,NA,TRBJ2-7,TGCGCCAGCAGCCGCACAGGGCCAACCTCCTACGAGCAGTACTTC,CASSRTGPTSYEQYF
NA,TRBV5-1,TRBD2,TRBJ2-1,TGCGCCAGCAGCCGGGACTACAACAATGAGCAGTTCTTC,CASSRDYNNEQFF
NA,TRBV28,NA,TRBJ2-3,TGTGCCAGCAGTTACGGGACTCGCACAGATACGCAGTATTTT,CASSYGTRTDTQYF
NA,TRBV5-1,TRBD2,TRBJ2-1,TGCGCCAGCAGTTTGGCTAGCGGGAGTGGTGAGCAGTTCTTC,CASSLASGSGEQFF
NA,TRBV6-5,NA,TRBJ2-1,TGTGCCAGCAGTTACGGTCTAGCAGGCAATGAGCAGTTCTTC,CASSYGLAGNEQFF
NA,TRBV30,NA,TRBJ1-2,TGTGCCTGGAGTGTACGGGGCGGTGACTATGGCTACACCTTC,CAWSVRGGDYGYTF
few,TRBV30,NA,TRBJ1-5,TGTGCCTGGAGCTTGACACTTAGCAATCAGCCCCAGCATTTT,CAWSLTLSNQPQHF
once,TRBV7-7,TRBD1,TRBJ2-5,TGTGCTAGCAGCCCTAGAAGGGGGACAGGGCCGGAGACCCAGTACTTC,CASSPRRGTGPETQYF
once,TRBV27,NA,TRBJ1-1,TGTGCCAGCAAATTATGGGAACGTGCTGAAGCTTTCTTT,CASKLWERAEAFF
NA,TRBV2,NA,TRBJ2-2,TGTGCCATCAGAAGAAATGGGGGGACCGGGGAGCTGTTTTTT,CAIRRNGGTGELFF
NA,TRBV9,NA,TRBJ1-1,TGTGCCAGCAGCATGCAGAGTTACACTGAAGCTTTCTTT,CASSMQSYTEAFF
NA,TRBV18,NA,TRBJ2-5,TGTGCCAGCTCACCGCCAGTCACAGAGACCCAGTACTTC,CASSPPVTETQYF
NA,TRBV4-1,NA,TRBJ2-5,TGCGCCAGCAGCCAAGGCCCCAGGCTTGGTGAGACCCAGTACTTC,CASSQGPRLGETQYF
NA,TRBV4-1,NA,TRBJ2-7,TGCGCCAGCAGCCAAGATCAGAGCTTCCCCTACGAGCAGTACTTC,CASSQDQSFPYEQYF
NA,TRBV7-9,NA,TRBJ1-1,TGTGCCAGCAGCTCACAGTCCTCCGACACTGAAGCTTTCTTT,CASSSQSSDTEAFF
NA,TRBV7-9,NA,TRBJ2-4,TGTGCCAGCAGCGGGGAGGGGGGCGATCCGGGGAACATTCAGTACTTC,CASSGEGGDPGNIQYF
NA,TRBV6-1,NA,TRBJ2-7,TGTGCCACTCTCGGGGTGGGTGGTAGGTCCTACGAGCAGTACTTC,CATLGVGGRSYEQYF
NA,TRBV28,TRBD1,TRBJ1-5,TGTGCCGTACCAGGGGGCCGAAGCAATCAGCCCCAGCATTTT,CAVPGGRSNQPQHF
NA,TRBV6-5,TRBD1,TRBJ2-7,TGTGCCAGCAGCGCCGGACAGGGATATTACGAGCAGTACTTC,CASSAGQGYYEQYF